Below, 7 T cell receptor beta chains from the same sample are listed, as sequenced in a study of human T cells and chemical hapten exposure. Time point denoted: pre-sensitization, week 0. Treatment here: therapeutic diphenylcyclopropenone sensitization with weekly scalp DPC. TCRdb fed the RACE reads into MiXCR, producing one record per CDR3 protein. The sample consists of under 300,000 distinct CDR3 sequences, roughly 8.9% of them appearing once. The sample in question was whole blood, obtained in connection with sensitization to the hapten diphenylcyclopropenone (DPC). Every receptor here comes from a woman between 35 and 50 years old with alopecia areata. Some clones in this sample may be carry-over from other donors' samples.

This clonotype turned up a few times. The gene calls are TRBV3-1 and TRBJ2-7, with unresolved D. The CDR3 length is 14 residues. In germline, CDR1 is LGHDT, CDR2 YNNKEL (reference sequence). The V end was cut by 1 base, the J end by 0 bases, with 7 bases between. CDR3 in amino acids: CASSQGADSYEQYF. As DNA, the CDR3 is TGTGCCAGCAGCCAAGGGGCGGACTCCTACGAGCAGTACTTC.

This clonotype has ten or more counts. One end of the junction varies from germline; a read error may be responsible. The rearrangement uses TRBV5-1 and TRBJ1-1, with 9 bases identical to TRBD1. Germline loops: CDR1 SGHRS, CDR2 YFSETQ. This CDR3 spans 13 amino acids. CDR3 coding DNA: TGTGCCAGCGGGACAGGGCTGAACACTGAAGCTTTCTTT. It codes for CASGTGLNTEAFF.

This clonotype was seen a handful of times. The chain carries TRBV5-5 and TRBJ2-7; 9 nucleotides align to TRBD2. The CDR3 length is 17 residues. Trimming at V came to 0 bases and at J to 2 bases, leaving 9 bases not matched to a gene. Germline CDR1 is SGHKS and CDR2 is YYEKEE (reference sequence). CDR3 bases: TGTGCCAGCAGCTTGGCGTTAGCTAGCGGGGTTCCCTACGAGCAGTACTTC. Protein product: CASSLALASGVPYEQYF.

This rearrangement joins TRBV4-3 to TRBJ1-5, with 9 bases lining up with TRBD1. The trim removed 0 bases at V and 16 bases at J, leaving 10 bases unmatched. The germline V gene encodes CDR1 LGHNA and CDR2 YSLEER. The CDR3 runs 14 residues. CDR3 DNA: TGCGCCAGCAGCCAAGATTTTGGGGGACAGGGACAACATTTT. This sequence encodes CASSQDFGGQGQHF.

This clonotype showed up just a few times. The chain recombines TRBV7-2 with TRBJ2-3; 11 positions agree with TRBD2. Germline V CDR1 and CDR2: SGHTA, FQGNSA. The V segment lost 0 bases and the J segment 12 bases; nucleotides outside the gene matches: 11. This CDR3 has 16 amino acids. CDR3 DNA: TGTGCCAGCAGCTTAGCCGGGACTAGCGGCCCCAGATCCCAGTATTTT. This codes for CASSLAGTSGPRSQYF.

There are many counts of this clonotype. This chain joins TRBV6-5 and TRBJ2-2; D gene uncertain. Trimming shortened V by 2 bases and J by 7 bases, and 8 bases separated the two germline ends. CDR1 is MNHEY and CDR2 is SVGAGI in the germline V gene. This CDR3 is built from 13 residues. CDR3 residues: CASSYVKGGELFF. The CDR3 region has the DNA TGTGCCAGCAGTTACGTCAAGGGCGGGGAGCTGTTTTTT.

The rearrangement joins TRBV21-1 to TRBJ2-1. TRBV21-1 is described as a pseudogene. The CDR3 runs 18 residues. CDR3: CASSKKSRGGSGYNEQFF. In DNA, the CDR3 is TGTGCCAGCAGCAAAAAGTCTCGAGGCGGGAGCGGCTACAATGAGCAGTTCTTC.